This TCR beta chain was documented in a study of shared clonotypes between healthy human individuals. General study findings and limits: Blood was the sole source, and tissue repertoires probably differ.

In replicate PCRs of unsorted PBMC, approximately 320 ng DNA, 30,000 or so T cell genomes, was used. Only in-frame clones appear in the TCRdb table, and some are missing; sequencing was by immunoSEQ multiplex PCR. The table shows nearly 500,000 clones, with 76% occurring only once. About this clone itself: No antigen is known for it.

V dropped 6 bases and J dropped 0 bases, with 6 bases sitting between them. CDR1 is MDHEN and CDR2 is SYDVKM in the germline V gene. The CDR3 totals 12 residues. This clonotype was sampled from a woman in her forties in good health. Some clones in this sample may be carry-over from other donors' samples. This chain links TRBV28 with TRBJ2-7; D unclear. The sample comprised PBMCs. The CDR3 reads CASRQSSYEQYF. CDR3 bases: TGTGCCAGCAGACAAAGCTCCTACGAGCAGTACTTC.